Following are 11 T cell receptor beta chains from one sample sequenced in a study of shared clonotypes between healthy human individuals. Sequenced by immunoSEQ multiplex PCR; TCRdb stores in-frame clones only, minus some. The table lists about 2.4 million clones, around 90% of them singletons. The material sequenced was naive CD4+ T cells sorted from blood. Sample subset: CD45RA+ positively selected. These receptor sequences come from a man aged 18 to 30 in good health.

V gene TRBV28 combines with J gene TRBJ2-3; D may match TRBD1 or TRBD2 (5 bases each). The germline V gene has CDR1 MDHEN and CDR2 SYDVKM. This CDR3 has 16 residues. Trimming removed 6 bases at V and 2 bases at J, with 18 bases between. In nucleotides, the CDR3 is TGTGCCAGCAGCTTTCGGGACCTCCCTTCCACAGATACGCAGTATTTT. It is translated as CASSFRDLPSTDTQYF.

The chain links TRBV7-2 to TRBJ1-2; no clear D. V lost 1 base and J 10 bases, leaving 19 bases between the germline ends. The CDR3 contains 15 residues. The germline CDR1 and CDR2 sequences are SGHTA and FQGNSA. DNA of the CDR3: TGTGCCAGCAGCTTAGAGCAGACGAGGAGTTTTGACTACACCTTC. This translates into CASSLEQTRSFDYTF.

This chain uses TRBV5-4 with TRBJ2-5; D might be TRBD2 (6 bases). Germline CDR1 and CDR2: SGHNT and YYREEE (reference sequence). The CDR3 sequence is 14 residues long. V was trimmed by 2 bases and J by 1 base, leaving 9 bases between them. CDR3 protein: CASSFGGVQETQYF. CDR3 sequence (DNA): TGTGCCAGCAGCTTCGGGGGAGTCCAAGAGACCCAGTACTTC.

The genes are TRBV6-5 and TRBJ2-5, with D perhaps being TRBD1 or TRBD2 (5 bases each). The CDR3 length is 14 residues. Trimming removed 6 bases from V and 11 bases from J, with 22 bases in between. Germline CDR1 MNHEY, CDR2 SVGAGI. The CDR3 nucleotides read TGTGCCAGCAGATCGGCTCCGGGACCCAGTGAGCAGTACTTC. Translating gives CASRSAPGPSEQYF.

This chain uses TRBV29-1 with TRBJ1-4; a weak D match, TRBD1 (5 bases). V dropped 6 bases and J dropped 0 bases, with 11 bases sitting between them. The CDR3 covers 14 residues. Germline CDR1 SQVTM, CDR2 ANQGSEA. CDR3 in DNA: TGCAGCGTGAGGCAAGGGGCAACTAATGAAAAACTGTTTTTT. It specifies CSVRQGATNEKLFF. Based on the CDR3 plus reference TRBV29-1 and TRBJ1-4, the full variable domain is SAVISQKPSRDICQRGTSLTIQCQVDSQVTMMFWYRQQPGQSLTLIATANQGSEATYESGFVIDKFPISRPNLTFSTLTVSNMSPEDSSIYLCSVRQGATNEKLFFGSGTQLSVL.

V is TRBV6-5 and J is TRBJ2-5; 10 bases line up with TRBD1. The CDR3 runs 16 residues. V gave up 0 bases and J gave up 5 bases; unmatched junction bases: 6. Germline V gives CDR1 MNHEY, CDR2 SVGAGI. CDR3 amino acids: CASSYSGDRGRETQYF. The CDR3 DNA is TGTGCCAGCAGTTACTCGGGGGACAGGGGCAGGGAGACCCAGTACTTC.

The chain employs TRBV12-5 and TRBJ2-5; D gene ambiguous. CDR3 length: 11 residues. Per germline, CDR1 LGHNT and CDR2 FRNRAP. Trimming took off 3 bases at V and 5 bases at J, with 4 bases between the two ends. The CDR3 DNA reads TGTGCTAGTGGTTTTGCGGAGACCCAGTACTTC. It encodes CASGFAETQYF.

The chain combines TRBV7-3 with TRBJ1-1, with 9 bases identical to TRBD1. Germline loops: CDR1 SGHTA, CDR2 FQGTGA. This CDR3 contains 14 residues. J lost 5 bases, V lost 5 bases, and 6 bases had no gene match. The CDR3 nucleotides read TGTGCCAGCAGCCGACAGGGGGGTATGACTGAAGCTTTCTTT. It yields the protein CASSRQGGMTEAFF.

The rearrangement joins TRBV18 to TRBJ1-4; the D is unclear. The CDR3 runs 15 residues. Germline CDR1 reads KGHSH; CDR2 reads LQKENI. V was shortened by 0 bases and J by 7 bases, with 12 bases between the two germline ends. DNA for the CDR3: TGTGCCAGCTCACCACCGGGCCCCCGGGCTGAAAAACTGTTTTTT. Translation gives CASSPPGPRAEKLFF.

The V and J genes are TRBV30 and TRBJ2-3; 8 nucleotides match TRBD1. The length of the CDR3 is 16 residues. Germline V lookup: CDR1 GTSNPN, CDR2 SVGIG (reference sequence). Trimming cost V 2 bases and J 5 bases; bases outside gene matches: 12. The CDR3 sequence is CAWSPEAGGWGDTQYF. The CDR3 coding sequence is TGTGCCTGGAGTCCCGAGGCAGGGGGCTGGGGAGATACGCAGTATTTT.

V gene TRBV27 combines with J gene TRBJ2-6; possible D gene TRBD1, 6 bases. Germline CDR1 MNHEY, CDR2 SMNVEV (reference sequence). Between the trimmed V and J ends, which lost 2 bases and 0 bases, there was a span of 11 bases. The CDR3 runs to 17 residues. CDR3 residues: CASSLRGTVSGANVLTF. Here the CDR3 DNA reads TGTGCCAGCAGTTTAAGGGGGACGGTCTCTGGGGCCAACGTCCTGACTTTC. Variable domain in full (rest from reference TRBV27 and TRBJ2-6): EAQVTQNPRYLITVTGKKLTVTCSQNMNHEYMSWYRQDPGLGLRQIYYSMNVEVTDKGDVPEGYKVSRKEKRNFPLILESPSPNQTSLYFCASSLRGTVSGANVLTFGAGSRLTVL.